This T cell receptor beta chain comes out of a study of CD8+CD57+ T cells in acquired aplastic anemia. Those patients picked for sequencing had displayed CD8+CD57+ cell expansion on flow cytometry. Study-level results: Patients shared 25 to 30 CD8+ CDR3 sequences with controls.

To note about this clonotype: Antigen specificity is unknown. At one end, the junction sequence differs from germline, possibly due to a read error.

Genomic DNA, serving as template, underwent TCR beta VDJ and CDR3 profiling. Using its own MiXCR run on the reads, TCRdb lists one record per CDR3 protein. This sample has 180,000 or so distinct CDR3 sequences, with roughly half found just once. This clonotype was sampled from a human donor with aplastic anemia. Sequenced input: sorted CD4+, CD8+, or CD8+CD57+ T cells (not recorded which) from PBMCs.

CDR3 sequence (DNA): TGCGCCAGCAGTTCCCCGAGGCCCCCGAGATACAATGGGCAGTTCTTC. This gives the protein CASSSPRPPRYNGQFF. V usage is TRBV10-1 and J usage is TRBJ2-1; D call uncertain. CDR3 length equals 16 residues. Germline assignment: CDR1 WNHNN and CDR2 SYGVQD (reference sequence).